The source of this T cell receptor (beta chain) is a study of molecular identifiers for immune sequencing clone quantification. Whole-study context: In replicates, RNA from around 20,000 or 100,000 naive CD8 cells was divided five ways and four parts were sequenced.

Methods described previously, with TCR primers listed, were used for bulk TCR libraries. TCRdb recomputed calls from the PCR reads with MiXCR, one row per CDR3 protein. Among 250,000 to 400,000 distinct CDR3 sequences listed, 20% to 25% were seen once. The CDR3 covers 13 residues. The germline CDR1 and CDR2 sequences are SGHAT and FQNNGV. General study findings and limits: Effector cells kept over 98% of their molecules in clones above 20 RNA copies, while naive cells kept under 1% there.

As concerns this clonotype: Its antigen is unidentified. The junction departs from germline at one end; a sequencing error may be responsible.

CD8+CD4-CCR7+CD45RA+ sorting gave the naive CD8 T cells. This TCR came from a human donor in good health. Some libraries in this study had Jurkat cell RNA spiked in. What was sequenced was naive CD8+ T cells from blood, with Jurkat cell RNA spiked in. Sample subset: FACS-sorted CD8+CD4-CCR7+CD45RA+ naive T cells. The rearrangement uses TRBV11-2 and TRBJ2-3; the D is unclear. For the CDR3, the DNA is TGTGCCAGCAGCTTATGGGTCACAGATACGCTGTATTTT. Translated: CASSLWVTDTLYF.